The 14 T cell receptor beta chains reported below all come from one sample, sequenced in a study of blood T cell repertoires in COVID-19. Profiling relied on immunoSEQ multiplex PCR, and the TCRdb table lists in-frame clones only, not all of them. The sample includes approximately 230,000 clones, 80% to 90% of them seen just once. Sequenced material: PBMCs or T cells enriched from blood (not recorded which). Receptors originate from a man aged 40-55 years who had recovered from COVID-19.

The gene calls are TRBV6-6 and TRBJ1-5, with 7 bases lining up with TRBD1. CDR3 length: 16 residues. V was clipped by 6 bases and J by 0 bases; unmatched bases: 8. CDR1 and CDR2 from the germline V gene are MNHNY and SVGAGI (reference sequence). The CDR3 here is CASSYGQAPSNQPQHF. CDR3 nucleotides: TGTGCCAGCAGCTACGGACAGGCGCCTAGCAATCAGCCCCAGCATTTT.

The gene calls are TRBV4-2 and TRBJ2-5, with D perhaps matching TRBD1 (5 bases). The CDR3 is made up of 15 amino acids. V was pared by 0 bases and J by 6 bases, with 14 bases between. CDR1 and CDR2 (germline): LGHNA, YNFKEQ. The CDR3 here is CASSQDLTGGKTQYF. DNA of the CDR3: TGTGCCAGCAGCCAAGATCTAACAGGCGGAAAGACCCAGTACTTC.

The chain is built from TRBV18 and TRBJ2-7, with 12 bases lining up with TRBD2. Per the germline V gene, CDR1 is KGHSH and CDR2 is LQKENI. This CDR3 contains 16 residues. J lost 5 bases, V lost 6 bases, and 11 bases had no gene match. CDR3 DNA sequence: TGTGCCAGCTCCCTTCTTACTAGCGGGGGGACCCACGAGCAGTACTTC. It yields the protein CASSLLTSGGTHEQYF.

This clone was found a few times. The rearrangement joins TRBV19 to TRBJ1-5; TRBD1 is a possible D gene (5 bases). This CDR3 comprises 18 residues. The V end lost 1 base, the J end lost 6 bases, and 22 bases lay between the germline ends. Germline V gene data show CDR1 as LNHDA and CDR2 as SQIVND (reference sequence). CDR3 amino acids: CASSIGSGGEGRGQPQHF. CDR3 DNA: TGTGCCAGTAGTATAGGGAGCGGGGGTGAGGGAAGGGGTCAGCCCCAGCATTTT.

The genes are TRBV28 and TRBJ1-4; TRBD1 is a possible D gene (6 bases). Trimming took 6 bases from V and 10 from J, leaving 18 bases between them. This CDR3 has 14 residues. Looked up from germline, CDR1 is MDHEN and CDR2 is SYDVKM. CDR3 protein: CASRLGGNRVKLFF. CDR3 DNA: TGTGCCAGCAGGTTAGGGGGGAATCGGGTAAAACTGTTTTTT.

The rearrangement joins TRBV11-3 to TRBJ2-1, with D possibly being TRBD2 (5 bases). The CDR3 is 17 amino acids. Trimming removed 4 bases from V and 0 bases from J, with 16 bases in between. Per germline, CDR1 SGHNT and CDR2 YENEEA. CDR3 sequence: CASSSYSVPYSYNEQFF. The DNA of the CDR3 is TGTGCCAGCAGCTCCTATAGCGTACCTTACTCCTACAATGAGCAGTTCTTC. The entire variable domain, with the rest obtained from reference TRBV11-3 and TRBJ2-1, is as follows: EAGVVQSPRYKIIEKKQPVAFWCNPISGHNTLYWYLQNLGQGPELLIRYENEEAVDDSQLPKDRFSAERLKGVDSTLKIQPAELGDSAVYLCASSSYSVPYSYNEQFFGPGTRLTVL.

This sequence joins TRBV2 and TRBJ2-1, with TRBD2 matching 12 bases. Germline CDR1 is SNHLY and CDR2 is FYNNEI. The CDR3 is 15 amino acids. Trimming took 6 bases from V and 5 from J; bases not matched to a gene: 5. In nucleotides, the CDR3 is TGTGCCAGCAGCCTCAGGACTAGCGGGGACAATGAGCAGTTCTTC. This gives the protein CASSLRTSGDNEQFF.

This clone was detected once. The chain joins TRBV19 to TRBJ1-6; TRBD1 is a possible D gene (6 bases). CDR1 is LNHDA, CDR2 SQIVND, per germline (reference sequence). Deletions cut 5 bases from V and 7 bases from J, with 9 bases between. This CDR3 is built from 13 residues. The CDR3 DNA reads as TGTGCCAGTAGTTTTGGACAGAATTCACCCCTCCACTTT. Protein product: CASSFGQNSPLHF.

This clone appeared once. This specimen includes other DNA sequences encoding the same CDR3. The J gene is TRBJ1-4, the V gene TRBV11-2; maybe TRBD1 (6 bases). Deletions cut 3 bases from V and 8 bases from J, with 13 bases between. This CDR3 has 14 residues. Germline V gene data show CDR1 as SGHAT and CDR2 as FQNNGV. CDR3 protein: CASSLAGVGEKLFF. CDR3 in DNA: TGTGCCAGCAGCTTGGCAGGGGTTGGGGAAAAACTGTTTTTT.

The rearrangement links TRBV4-1 to TRBJ1-5; D possibly corresponds to TRBD1 (5 bases). Germline CDR1 is MGHRA and CDR2 is YSYEKL. The CDR3 is made up of 15 amino acids. Trimming left V 4 bases short and J 6 bases short, with 16 bases between. CDR3 sequence (DNA): TGCGCCAGCAGCCTCTACGGGGGTATGGGTCAGCCCCAGCATTTT. This translates into CASSLYGGMGQPQHF.

This rearrangement joins TRBV19 to TRBJ2-7; the match to TRBD1 covers 10 bases. Trimming cost V 6 bases and J 3 bases; bases outside gene matches: 8. The germline V gene encodes CDR1 LNHDA and CDR2 SQIVND (reference sequence). The CDR3 runs to 15 residues. CDR3: CASRNGDRGGYEQYF. CDR3 nucleotide sequence: TGTGCCAGTAGAAATGGGGACAGGGGTGGCTACGAGCAGTACTTC.

The rearrangement uses TRBV19 and TRBJ2-1; a possible D gene is TRBD2 (6 bases). The V and J ends lost 1 base and 8 bases respectively, with 12 bases between them. This CDR3 has 14 residues. The germline V gene encodes CDR1 LNHDA and CDR2 SQIVND (reference sequence). As DNA, the CDR3 is TGTGCCAGTAGTATAGGCCCCGGGGAGGATGAGCAGTTCTTC. As protein: CASSIGPGEDEQFF.

The chain uses TRBV2 and TRBJ1-5; TRBD1 agrees at 7 bases. CDR1 is SNHLY and CDR2 is FYNNEI in the germline V gene. The ends lost 7 bases at V and 5 bases at J; junction bases unmatched: 11. The CDR3 runs to 15 residues. The chain's CDR3 is CASTGTVFLDQPQHF. For the CDR3, the DNA is TGTGCCAGCACCGGGACAGTTTTTTTAGATCAGCCCCAGCATTTT.

This chain links TRBV11-2 with TRBJ1-1; tentatively, D is TRBD1 (5 bases). The V end lost 1 base, the J end lost 4 bases, and 7 bases lay between the germline ends. CDR3 size: 13 residues. The germline V gene has CDR1 SGHAT and CDR2 FQNNGV. For the CDR3, the DNA is TGTGCCAGCAGCTTAGGCAGGGTCACTGAAGCTTTCTTT. Amino acids: CASSLGRVTEAFF.